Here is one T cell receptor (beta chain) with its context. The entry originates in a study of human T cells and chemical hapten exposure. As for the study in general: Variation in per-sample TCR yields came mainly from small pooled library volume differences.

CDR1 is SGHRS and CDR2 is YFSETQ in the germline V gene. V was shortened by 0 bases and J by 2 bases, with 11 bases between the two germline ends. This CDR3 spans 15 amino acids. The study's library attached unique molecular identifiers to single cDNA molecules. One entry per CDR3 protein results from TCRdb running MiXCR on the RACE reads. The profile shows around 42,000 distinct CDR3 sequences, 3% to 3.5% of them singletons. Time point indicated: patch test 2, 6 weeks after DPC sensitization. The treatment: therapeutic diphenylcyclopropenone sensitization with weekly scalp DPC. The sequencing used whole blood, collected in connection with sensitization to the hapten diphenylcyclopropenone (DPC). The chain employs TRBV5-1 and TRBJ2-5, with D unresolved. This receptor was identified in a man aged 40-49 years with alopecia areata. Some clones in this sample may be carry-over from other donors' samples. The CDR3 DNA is TGCGCCAGCAGCTTGGCCCACAACCCTCAAGAGACCCAGTACTTC. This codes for CASSLAHNPQETQYF. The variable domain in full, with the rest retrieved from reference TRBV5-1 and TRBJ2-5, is KAGVTQTPRYLIKTRGQQVTLSCSPISGHRSVSWYQQTPGQGLQFLFEYFSETQRNKGNFPGRFSGRQFSNSRSEMNVSTLELGDSALYLCASSLAHNPQETQYFGPGTRLLVL.